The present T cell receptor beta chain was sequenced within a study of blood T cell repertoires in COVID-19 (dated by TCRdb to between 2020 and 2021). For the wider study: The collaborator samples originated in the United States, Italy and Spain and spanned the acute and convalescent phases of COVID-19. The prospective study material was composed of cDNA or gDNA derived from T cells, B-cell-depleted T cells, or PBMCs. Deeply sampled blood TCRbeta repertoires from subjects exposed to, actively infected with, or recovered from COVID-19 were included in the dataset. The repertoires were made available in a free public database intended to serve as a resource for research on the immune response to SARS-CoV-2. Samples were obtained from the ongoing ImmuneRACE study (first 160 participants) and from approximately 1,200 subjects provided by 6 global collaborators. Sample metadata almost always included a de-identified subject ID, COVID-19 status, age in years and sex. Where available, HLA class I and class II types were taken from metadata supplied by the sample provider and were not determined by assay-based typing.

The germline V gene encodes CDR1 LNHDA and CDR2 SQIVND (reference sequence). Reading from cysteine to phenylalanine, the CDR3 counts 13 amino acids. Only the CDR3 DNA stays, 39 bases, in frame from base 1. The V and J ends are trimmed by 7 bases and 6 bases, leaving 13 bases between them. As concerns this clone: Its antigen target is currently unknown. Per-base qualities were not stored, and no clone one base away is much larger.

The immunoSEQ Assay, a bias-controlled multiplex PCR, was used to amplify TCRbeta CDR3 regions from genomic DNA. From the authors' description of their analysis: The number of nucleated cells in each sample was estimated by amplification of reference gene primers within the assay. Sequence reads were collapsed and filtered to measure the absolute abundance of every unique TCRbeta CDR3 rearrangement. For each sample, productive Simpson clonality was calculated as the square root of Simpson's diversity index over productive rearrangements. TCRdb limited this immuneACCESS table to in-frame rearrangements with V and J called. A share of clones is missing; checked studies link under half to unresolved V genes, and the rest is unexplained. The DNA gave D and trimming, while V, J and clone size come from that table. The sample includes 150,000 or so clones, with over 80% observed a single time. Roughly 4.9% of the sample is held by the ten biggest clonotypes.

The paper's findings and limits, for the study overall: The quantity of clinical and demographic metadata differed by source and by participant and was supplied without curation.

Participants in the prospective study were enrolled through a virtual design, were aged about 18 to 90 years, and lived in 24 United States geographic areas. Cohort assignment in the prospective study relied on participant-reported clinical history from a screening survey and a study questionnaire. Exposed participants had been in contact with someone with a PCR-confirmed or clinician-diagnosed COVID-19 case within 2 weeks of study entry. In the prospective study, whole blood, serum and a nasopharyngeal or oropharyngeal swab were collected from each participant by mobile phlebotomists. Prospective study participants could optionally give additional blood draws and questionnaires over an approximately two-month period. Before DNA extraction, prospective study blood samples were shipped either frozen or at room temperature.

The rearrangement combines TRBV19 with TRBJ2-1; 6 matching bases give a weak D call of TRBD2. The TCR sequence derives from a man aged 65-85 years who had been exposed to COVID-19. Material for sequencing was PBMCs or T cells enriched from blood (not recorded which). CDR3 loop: CASMERESNEQFF. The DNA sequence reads TGTGCCAGTATGGAACGGGAGTCCAATGAGCAGTTCTTC.